This TCR beta chain was captured by sequencing in a study of T cell repertoires in cytomegalovirus infection. Across the whole study: A matching HLA type, together with CMV infection, was signaled by public TCR beta signatures.

This clonotype was counted between two and nine times. Its cognate antigen is unknown. Whole-study findings and limits: The ex vivo response was dominated by HLA-C-restricted CMV-specific TCR beta clonotypes.

V was cut by 1 base and J by 4 bases, with 7 bases left in between. The CDR3 is made up of 13 amino acids. Germline CDR1 reads LNHNV; CDR2 reads YYDKDF (reference sequence). TCRdb analysed the reads with MiXCR anew, one entry per CDR3 protein. This table has fewer than 400,000 distinct CDR3 sequences, 15% to 20% appearing once. This chain uses TRBV15 with TRBJ1-2, with unresolved D. Input material: PBMCs. The clonotype was recovered from a human donor in good health (CMV status not recorded). Some clones in this sample may be carry-over from other donors' samples. The CDR3 is CATSRGKSYGYTF. Written as DNA, the CDR3 is TGTGCCACCAGCAGAGGCAAGAGCTATGGCTACACCTTC.